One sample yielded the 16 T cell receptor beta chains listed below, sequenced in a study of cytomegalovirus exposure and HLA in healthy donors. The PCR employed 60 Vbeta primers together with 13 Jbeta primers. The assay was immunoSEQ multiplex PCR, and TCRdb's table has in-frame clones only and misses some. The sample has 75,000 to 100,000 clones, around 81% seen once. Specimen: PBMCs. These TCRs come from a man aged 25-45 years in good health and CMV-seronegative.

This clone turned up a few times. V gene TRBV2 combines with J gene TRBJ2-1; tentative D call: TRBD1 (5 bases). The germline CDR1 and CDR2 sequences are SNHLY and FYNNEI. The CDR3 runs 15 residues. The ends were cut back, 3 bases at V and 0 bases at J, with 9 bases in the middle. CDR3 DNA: TGTGCCAGCAGTGATGCAGGGCTCTCCTACAATGAGCAGTTCTTC. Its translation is CASSDAGLSYNEQFF.

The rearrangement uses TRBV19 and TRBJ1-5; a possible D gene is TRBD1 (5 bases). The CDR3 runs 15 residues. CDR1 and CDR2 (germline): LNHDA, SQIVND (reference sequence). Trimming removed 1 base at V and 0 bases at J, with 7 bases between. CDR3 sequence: CASSIVQGSNQPQHF. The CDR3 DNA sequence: TGTGCCAGTAGTATAGTGCAGGGTAGCAATCAGCCCCAGCATTTT. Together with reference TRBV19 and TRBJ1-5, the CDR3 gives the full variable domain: DGGITQSPKYLFRKEGQNVTLSCEQNLNHDAMYWYRQDPGQGLRLIYYSQIVNDFQKGDIAEGYSVSREKKESFPLTVTSAQKNPTAFYLCASSIVQGSNQPQHFGDGTRLSIL.

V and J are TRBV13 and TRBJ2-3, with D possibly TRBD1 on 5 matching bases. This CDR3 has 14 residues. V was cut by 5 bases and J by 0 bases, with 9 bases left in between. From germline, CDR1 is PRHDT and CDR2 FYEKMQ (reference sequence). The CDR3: CASSPRASTDTQYF. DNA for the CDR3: TGTGCCAGCAGCCCCAGGGCCAGCACAGATACGCAGTATTTT.

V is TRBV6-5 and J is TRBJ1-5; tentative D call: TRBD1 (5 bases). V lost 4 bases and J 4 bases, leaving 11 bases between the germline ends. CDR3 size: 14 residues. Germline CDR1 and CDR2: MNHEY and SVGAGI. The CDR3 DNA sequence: TGTGCCAGCAGTTCCCGGGGGAGGAATCAGCCCCAGCATTTT. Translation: CASSSRGRNQPQHF.

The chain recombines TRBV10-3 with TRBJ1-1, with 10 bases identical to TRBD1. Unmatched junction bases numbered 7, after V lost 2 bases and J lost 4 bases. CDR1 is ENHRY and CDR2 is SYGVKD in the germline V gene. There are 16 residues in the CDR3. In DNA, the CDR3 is TGTGCCATCAGTGAGCCCCTTAGGACAGGGGGCACTGAAGCTTTCTTT. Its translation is CAISEPLRTGGTEAFF.

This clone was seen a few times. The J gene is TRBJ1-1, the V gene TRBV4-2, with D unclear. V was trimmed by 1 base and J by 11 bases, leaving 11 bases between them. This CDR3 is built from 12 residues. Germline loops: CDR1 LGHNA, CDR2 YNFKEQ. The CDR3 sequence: CASSQANFDAFF. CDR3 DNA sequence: TGTGCCAGCAGCCAAGCAAACTTTGATGCTTTCTTT.

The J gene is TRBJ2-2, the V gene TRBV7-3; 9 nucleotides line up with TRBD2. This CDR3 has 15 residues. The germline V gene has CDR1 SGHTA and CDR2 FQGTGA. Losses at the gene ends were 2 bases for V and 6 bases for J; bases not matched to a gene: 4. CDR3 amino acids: CASSLQGTSPGELFF. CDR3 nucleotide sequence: TGTGCCAGCAGCTTACAAGGGACTAGCCCCGGGGAGCTGTTTTTT. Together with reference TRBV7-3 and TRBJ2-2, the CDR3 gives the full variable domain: GAGVSQTPSNKVTEKGKYVELRCDPISGHTALYWYRQSLGQGPEFLIYFQGTGAADDSGLPNDRFFAVRPEGSVSTLKIQRTERGDSAVYLCASSLQGTSPGELFFGEGSRLTVL.

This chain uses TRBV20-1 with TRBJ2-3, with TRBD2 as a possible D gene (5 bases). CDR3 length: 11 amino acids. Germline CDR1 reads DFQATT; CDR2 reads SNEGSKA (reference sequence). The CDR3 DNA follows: TGCAGCGCCGGAGGAACAGATACGCAGTATTTT. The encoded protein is CSAGGTDTQYF.

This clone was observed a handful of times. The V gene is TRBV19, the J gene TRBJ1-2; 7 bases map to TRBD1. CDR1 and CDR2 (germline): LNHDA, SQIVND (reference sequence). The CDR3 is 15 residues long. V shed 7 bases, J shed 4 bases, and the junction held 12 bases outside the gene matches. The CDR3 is CASTVGTVVSYGYTF. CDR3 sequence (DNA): TGTGCCAGTACCGTGGGGACAGTGGTGAGCTATGGCTACACCTTC.

The CDR3 bases are TGTGCCAGCAGCCACGCCCGGGACAGGACTTACAATGAGCAGTTCTTC. Translated: CASSHARDRTYNEQFF. This chain links TRBV9 with TRBJ2-1; 8 nucleotides align to TRBD1. J gave up 4 bases and V 4 bases, and 10 bases lay outside the gene matches. The CDR3 covers 16 residues. Germline CDR1 reads SGDLS; CDR2 reads YYNGEE.

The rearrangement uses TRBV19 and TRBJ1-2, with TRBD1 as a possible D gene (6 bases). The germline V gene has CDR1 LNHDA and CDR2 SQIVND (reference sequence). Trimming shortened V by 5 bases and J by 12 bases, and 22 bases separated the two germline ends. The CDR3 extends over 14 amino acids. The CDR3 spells CASSLQGRYGYDTF. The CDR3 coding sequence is TGTGCCAGTAGTCTACAGGGACGTTATGGCTACGACACCTTC.

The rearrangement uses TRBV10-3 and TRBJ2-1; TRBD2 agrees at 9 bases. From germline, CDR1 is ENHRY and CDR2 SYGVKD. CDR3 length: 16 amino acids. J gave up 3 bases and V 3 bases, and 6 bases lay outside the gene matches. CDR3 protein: CAISDERGVGYNEQFF. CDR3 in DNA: TGTGCCATCAGTGATGAGCGGGGGGTCGGCTACAATGAGCAGTTCTTC.

This chain's CDR3 is CASSLTASYGYTF. The CDR3 nucleotides are TGCGCCAGCAGCTTGACAGCAAGCTATGGCTACACCTTC. The chain has TRBV5-1 and TRBJ1-2, with D uncertain. Germline V gene sequence: CDR1 SGHRS, CDR2 YFSETQ. The CDR3 extends over 13 amino acids. The V gene lost 1 base and the J gene lost 4 bases, with 8 bases spanning the gap.

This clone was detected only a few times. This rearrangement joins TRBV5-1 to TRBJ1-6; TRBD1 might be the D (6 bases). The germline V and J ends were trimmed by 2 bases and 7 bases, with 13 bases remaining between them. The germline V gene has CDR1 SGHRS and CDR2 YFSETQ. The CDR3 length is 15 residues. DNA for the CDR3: TGCGCCAGCAGCTTTATCAGGGGAGCCAATTCACCCCTCCACTTT. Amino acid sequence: CASSFIRGANSPLHF.

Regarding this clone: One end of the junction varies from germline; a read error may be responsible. CDR3 DNA sequence: TGTTCCAGCAGCTCGTATGGGGAGGCGAACACTGAAGCTTTCTTT. Encoded protein: CSSSSYGEANTEAFF. The chain combines TRBV7-9 with TRBJ1-1; no clear D. The germline V gene has CDR1 SEHNR and CDR2 FQNEAQ (reference sequence). This CDR3 comprises 15 residues.

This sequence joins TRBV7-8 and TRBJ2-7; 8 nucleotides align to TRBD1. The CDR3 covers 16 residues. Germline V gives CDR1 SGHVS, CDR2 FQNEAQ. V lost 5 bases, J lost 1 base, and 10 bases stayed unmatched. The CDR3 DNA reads TGTGCCAGCAGCATACATCCGGGACAGGCGTCCTACGAGCAGTACGTC. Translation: CASSIHPGQASYEQYV.